Included here is one T cell receptor beta chain sequence, with context. V lost 7 bases and J lost 1; bases outside the gene matches: 11. Germline assignment: CDR1 SNHLY and CDR2 FYNNEI. The CDR3 is 16 amino acids. Sequencing used immunoSEQ multiplex PCR; TCRdb keeps in-frame clones, though not all of them. This table has about 40,000 clones, almost 95% appearing once. These data belong to a study of T cell changes during pregnancy in multiple sclerosis. The chain recombines TRBV2 with TRBJ2-7, with 9 nucleotides matching TRBD1. The starting material was CD4+ T cells from peripheral blood mononuclear cells, obtained before pregnancy. This TCR was sampled from a female donor with multiple sclerosis, enrolled in a pregnancy study. CDR3 bases: TGTGCCAGCAAACGGGACAGGGTTCTAACTTCCTACGAGCAGTACTTC. Its translation: CASKRDRVLTSYEQYF. The whole variable domain, remainder taken from reference TRBV2 and TRBJ2-7, is EPEVTQTPSHQVTQMGQEVILRCVPISNHLYFYWYRQILGQKVEFLVSFYNNEISEKSEIFDDQFSVERPDGSNFTLKIRSTKLEDSAMYFCASKRDRVLTSYEQYFGPGTRLTVT.